This T cell receptor beta chain was captured by sequencing in a study of Ad26.COV2.S vaccination and SARS-CoV-2 variants. Across the whole study: Recipients of Ad26.COV2.S got it intramuscularly, once or twice 56 days apart.

Regarding treatment: some 20 received Ad26.COV2.S at low or high dose, single or two shots; roughly five received placebo; per-sample allocation not given. Day 63 after the first injection of vaccine or placebo was the sampling time. This Boston cohort included adults aged 18-55 years. The CDR3 is made up of 15 amino acids. The V gene end was trimmed by 6 bases and the J gene end by 1 base; junction bases not matched to a gene: 5. The germline V gene encodes CDR1 SGHNT and CDR2 YENEEA. This clone was observed once. TCRdb keeps only in-frame clones here, not all; method: immunoSEQ multiplex PCR. The table includes some 450,000 clones, around 90% detected once.

The receptor comes from a person between 18 and 65 years old who received the Ad26.COV2.S COVID-19 vaccine or a placebo. The material was peripheral blood, obtained in a trial of Ad26.COV2.S vaccine versus placebo. This chain links TRBV11-3 with TRBJ2-5; 10 bases line up with TRBD2. CDR3 residues: CASSPGTSVQETQYF. CDR3 sequence (DNA): TGTGCCAGCAGTCCGGGGACTAGCGTCCAAGAGACCCAGTACTTC.